This TCR beta chain was sequenced for a study of glioma-infiltrating T cells. In its sample, this clonotype was seen many times. The iRepertoire nested amplicon-rescue multiplex PCR amplified TCR alpha and beta CDR3s from RNA. Using its own MiXCR run on the multiplex PCR reads, TCRdb lists one record per CDR3 protein. The sample has some 17,000 distinct CDR3 sequences; roughly 64% are singletons. Deletions cut 1 base from V and 2 bases from J, with 11 bases between. The CDR3 has 15 residues. CDR1 and CDR2 (germline): MGHRA, YSYEKL. The sample comprised glioma tissue, nonneoplastic brain tissue, or PBMCs (not recorded which). The source is a human donor with low-grade glioma or glioblastoma, undergoing nonglioma brain surgery, or in good health (not recorded which). This rearrangement joins TRBV4-1 to TRBJ1-2, with a tentative D call TRBD1 (6 bases). The DNA of the CDR3 is TGCGCCAGCAGCCAAGTCAGGGGCGCGAACTATGGCTACACCTTC. The encoded protein is CASSQVRGANYGYTF.